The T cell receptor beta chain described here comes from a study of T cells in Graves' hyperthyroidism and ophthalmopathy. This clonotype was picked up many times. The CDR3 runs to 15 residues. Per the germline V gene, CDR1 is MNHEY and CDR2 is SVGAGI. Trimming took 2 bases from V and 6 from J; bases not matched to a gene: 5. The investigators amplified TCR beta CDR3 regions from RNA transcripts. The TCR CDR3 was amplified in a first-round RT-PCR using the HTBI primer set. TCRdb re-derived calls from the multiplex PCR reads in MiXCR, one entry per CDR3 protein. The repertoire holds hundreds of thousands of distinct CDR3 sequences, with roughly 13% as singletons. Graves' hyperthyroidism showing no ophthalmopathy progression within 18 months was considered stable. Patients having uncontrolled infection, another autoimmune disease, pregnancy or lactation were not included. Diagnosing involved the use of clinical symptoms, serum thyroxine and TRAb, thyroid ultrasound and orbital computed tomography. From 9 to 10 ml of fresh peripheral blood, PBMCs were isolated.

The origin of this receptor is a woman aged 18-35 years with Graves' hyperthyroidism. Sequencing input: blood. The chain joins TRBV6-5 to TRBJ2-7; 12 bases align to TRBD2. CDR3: CASSYASGGAGEQYF. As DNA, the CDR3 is TGTGCCAGCAGTTACGCTAGCGGGGGGGCAGGCGAGCAGTACTTC.